This T cell receptor beta chain was identified in a study of T cells in Graves' hyperthyroidism and ophthalmopathy. Trimming took 1 base from V and 7 from J, leaving 13 bases between them. The length of the CDR3 is 13 residues. The V gene's germline CDR1 is GTSNPN and CDR2 SVGIG (reference sequence). This clonotype was seen at least ten times. Amplification of TCR beta CDR3 regions used RNA as the template. The HTBI primer set drove a first-round RT-PCR of the TCR CDR3. TCRdb re-derived calls from the multiplex PCR reads in MiXCR, one entry per CDR3 protein. The sample contains about 410,000 distinct CDR3 sequences, roughly 15% of which appear only once.

The V and J genes are TRBV30 and TRBJ1-2; D is undetermined. This receptor was taken from a man between 18 and 35 years old with Graves' ophthalmopathy. Sample: blood. The CDR3 protein is CAWSGSWATGYTF. The CDR3 region has the DNA TGTGCCTGGAGTGGGTCCTGGGCTACTGGCTACACCTTC.